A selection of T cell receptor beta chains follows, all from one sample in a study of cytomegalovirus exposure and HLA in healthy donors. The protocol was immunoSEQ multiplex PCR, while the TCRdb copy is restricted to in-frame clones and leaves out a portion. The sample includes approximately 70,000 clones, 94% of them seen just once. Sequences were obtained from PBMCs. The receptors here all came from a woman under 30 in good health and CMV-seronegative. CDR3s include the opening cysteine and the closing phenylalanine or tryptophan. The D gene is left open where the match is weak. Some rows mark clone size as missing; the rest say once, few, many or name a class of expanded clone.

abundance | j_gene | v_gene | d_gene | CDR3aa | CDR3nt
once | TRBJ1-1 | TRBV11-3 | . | CASSLDLGRSLNTEAFF | TGTGCCAGCAGCTTAGATCTTGGGCGCAGCCTGAACACTGAAGCTTTCTTT
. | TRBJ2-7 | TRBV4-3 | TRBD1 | CASSQRDSSYEQYF | TGCGCCAGCAGCCAACGGGACAGCTCCTACGAGCAGTACTTC
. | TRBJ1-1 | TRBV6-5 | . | CASRTRTEAFF | TGTGCCAGCAGAACTAGAACTGAAGCTTTCTTT
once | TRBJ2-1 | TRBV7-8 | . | CASSLVPELAHNEQFF | TGTGCCAGCAGCTTAGTCCCCGAACTAGCACACAATGAGCAGTTCTTC
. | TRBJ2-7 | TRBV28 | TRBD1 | CASNPSGSGQGTYEQYF | TGTGCCAGCAACCCCTCTGGATCGGGACAGGGTACCTACGAGCAGTACTTC
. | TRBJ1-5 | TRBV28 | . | CASSLLGAQQPQHF | TGTGCCAGCAGTTTATTGGGGGCCCAACAGCCCCAGCATTTT
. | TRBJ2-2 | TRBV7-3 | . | CASSLIPGDNTGELFF | TGTGCCAGCAGCTTAATTCCGGGGGATAACACCGGGGAGCTGTTTTTT
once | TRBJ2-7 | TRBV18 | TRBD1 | CASSLGTDSYEQYF | TGTGCCAGCTCACTCGGGACAGACTCCTACGAGCAGTACTTC
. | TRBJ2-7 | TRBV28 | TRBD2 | CASSGPSGRRDEQYF | TGTGCCAGCAGTGGGCCTAGCGGGAGAAGGGACGAGCAGTACTTC
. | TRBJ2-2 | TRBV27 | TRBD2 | CASSLKAGGRGELFF | TGTGCCAGCAGTTTAAAAGCGGGAGGGCGTGGGGAGCTGTTTTTT
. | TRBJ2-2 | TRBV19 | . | CASSPSSAGELFF | TGTGCCAGTAGTCCATCTAGCGCCGGGGAGCTGTTTTTT
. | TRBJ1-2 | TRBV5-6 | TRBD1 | CASKPRQGAVYGYTF | TGTGCCAGTAAGCCTCGACAGGGGGCTGTTTATGGCTACACCTTC
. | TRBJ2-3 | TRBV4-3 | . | CASSQGSFLGGDTQYF | TGCGCCAGCAGCCAAGGAAGTTTCCTCGGGGGAGATACGCAGTATTTT
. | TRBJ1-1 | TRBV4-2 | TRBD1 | CASSQGQGNTEAFF | TGTGCCAGCAGCCAAGGACAGGGGAACACTGAAGCTTTCTTT
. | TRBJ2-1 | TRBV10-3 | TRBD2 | CAISDPGTSGRKYEQFF | TGTGCCATCAGTGATCCCGGGACTAGCGGTCGAAAGTATGAGCAGTTCTTC
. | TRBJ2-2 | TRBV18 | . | CASSPQVASNTGELFF | TGTGCCAGCTCACCACAGGTAGCTTCGAACACCGGGGAGCTGTTTTTT
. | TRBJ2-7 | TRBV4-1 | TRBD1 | CASSSTGGLGHEQYF | TGCGCCAGCAGCTCCACAGGGGGACTGGGTCACGAGCAGTACTTC
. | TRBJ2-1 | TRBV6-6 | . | CASSVRRGLYNEQFF | TGTGCCAGCAGCGTAAGGCGGGGACTTTACAATGAGCAGTTCTTC
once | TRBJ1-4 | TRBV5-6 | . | CASSSWTVPNEKLFF | TGTGCCAGCAGCTCATGGACAGTCCCTAATGAAAAACTGTTTTTT
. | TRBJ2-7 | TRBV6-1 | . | CASSENVGGAEIYEQYF | TGTGCCAGCAGTGAAAATGTCGGAGGGGCCGAGATCTACGAGCAGTACTTC
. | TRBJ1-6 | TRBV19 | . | CASSITGGGNSPLHF | TGTGCCAGTAGTATCACGGGGGGAGGTAATTCACCCCTCCACTTT
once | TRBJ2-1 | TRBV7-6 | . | CASSHAGSYNEQFF | TGTGCCAGCAGCCACGCGGGCTCCTACAATGAGCAGTTCTTC
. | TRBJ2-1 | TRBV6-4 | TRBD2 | CASSGISGDEQFF | TGTGCCAGCAGTGGAATTAGCGGGGATGAGCAGTTCTTC
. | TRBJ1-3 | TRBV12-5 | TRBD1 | CASGPSGGRGNTIYF | TGTGCTAGTGGACCCTCAGGGGGACGTGGAAACACCATATATTTT
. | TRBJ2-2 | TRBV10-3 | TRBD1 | CAISGTGRTGELFF | TGTGCCATCAGCGGGACAGGGAGAACGGGGGAGCTGTTTTTT
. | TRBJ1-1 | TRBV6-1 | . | CASSREVNTEAFF | TGTGCCAGCAGTAGGGAGGTGAACACTGAAGCTTTCTTT
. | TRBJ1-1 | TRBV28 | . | CASCRLREDTEAFF | TGTGCCAGCTGTAGACTCAGGGAGGACACTGAAGCTTTCTTT
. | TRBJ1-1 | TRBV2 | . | CASSVPPRGAFF | TGTGCCAGCAGTGTACCCCCCAGGGGAGCTTTCTTT